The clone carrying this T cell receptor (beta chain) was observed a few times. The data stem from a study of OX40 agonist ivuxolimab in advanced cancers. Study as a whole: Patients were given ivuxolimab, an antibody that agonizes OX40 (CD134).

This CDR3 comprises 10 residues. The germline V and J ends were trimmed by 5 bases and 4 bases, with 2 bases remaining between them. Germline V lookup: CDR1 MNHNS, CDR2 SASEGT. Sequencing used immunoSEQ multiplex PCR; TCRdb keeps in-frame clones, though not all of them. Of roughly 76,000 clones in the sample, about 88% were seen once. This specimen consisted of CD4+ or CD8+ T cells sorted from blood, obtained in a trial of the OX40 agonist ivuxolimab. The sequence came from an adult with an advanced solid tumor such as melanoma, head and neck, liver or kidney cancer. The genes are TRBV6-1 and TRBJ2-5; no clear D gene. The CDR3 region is CASSLETQYF. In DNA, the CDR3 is TGTGCCAGCAGTTTAGAGACCCAGTACTTC.